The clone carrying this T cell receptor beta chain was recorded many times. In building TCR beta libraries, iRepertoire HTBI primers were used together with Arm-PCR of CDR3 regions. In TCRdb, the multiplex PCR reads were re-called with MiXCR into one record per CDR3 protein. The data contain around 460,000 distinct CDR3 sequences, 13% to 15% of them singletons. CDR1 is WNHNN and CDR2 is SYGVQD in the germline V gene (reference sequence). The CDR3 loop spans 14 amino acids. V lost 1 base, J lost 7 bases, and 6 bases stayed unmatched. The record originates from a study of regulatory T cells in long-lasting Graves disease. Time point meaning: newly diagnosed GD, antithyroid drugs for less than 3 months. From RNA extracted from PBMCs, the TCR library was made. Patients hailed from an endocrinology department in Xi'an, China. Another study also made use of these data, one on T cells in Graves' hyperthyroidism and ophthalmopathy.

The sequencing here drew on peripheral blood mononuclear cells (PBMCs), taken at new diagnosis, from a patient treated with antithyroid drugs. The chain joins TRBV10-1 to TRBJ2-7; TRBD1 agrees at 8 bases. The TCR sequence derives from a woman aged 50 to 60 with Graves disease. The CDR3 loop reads CASSEWQGAREQYF. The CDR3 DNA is TGCGCCAGCAGTGAGTGGCAGGGGGCGAGAGAGCAGTACTTC.